This is a list of T cell receptor beta chains from one sample in a study of Graves' ophthalmopathy and Graves' hyperthyroidism. TCRdb itself ran the multiplex PCR reads through MiXCR, one entry per CDR3 protein. Of 600,000 to 700,000 distinct CDR3 sequences detected, about 38% appear once; the ten largest clones hold under 3.5%. What was sequenced was peripheral blood. Receptors were obtained from an adult man with Graves' ophthalmopathy. Each CDR3 is given with its conserved first and last residue. A D gene is named only where the DNA matches it firmly. Clone size is not always given. Where it is, it says once, few, many or a class for expanded clones.

cdr3_nt,cdr3_aa,clone_size,j_call,d_call,v_call
TGTGCCAGCAGCTTAGGGTTTGGTCGCGACTCCAAAAGAGGCCAAGAGACCCAGTACTTC,CASSLGFGRDSKRGQETQYF,many,TRBJ2-5,-,TRBV7-9
TGTGCTAGAGACACGGACAGTACAATCTATGGCTACACCTTC,CARDTDSTIYGYTF,-,TRBJ1-2,-,TRBV25-1
TGTGCCAGCAGCTTAACGGGACAGGGAGGGTTCCAAGAGACCCAGTACTTC,CASSLTGQGGFQETQYF,-,TRBJ2-5,TRBD1,TRBV7-6
TGTGCCACCAGACAACAGGGTTTTGAAGCTTTCTTT,CATRQQGFEAFF,-,TRBJ1-1,-,TRBV27
TGTGCCTGGAGTGTACAGGGGGCATCACCCCTCCACTTT,CAWSVQGASPLHF,many,TRBJ1-6,TRBD1,TRBV30
TGTGCCAGCTCACCCTGGACTAGCGGAGACATAGAGACCCAGTACTTC,CASSPWTSGDIETQYF,few,TRBJ2-5,TRBD2,TRBV7-9
TGTGCCAGCAGCCACTTAATCGGCGGCGCCTACGAGCAGTACTTC,CASSHLIGGAYEQYF,-,TRBJ2-7,-,TRBV14
TGTGCCACCAGTGATTTAACAGGGATGAACACCGGGGAGCTGTTTTTT,CATSDLTGMNTGELFF,-,TRBJ2-2,-,TRBV24-1
TGTGCCAGTCGTCCGTTAGTCCTAGGGGCCTACGAGCAGTACTTC,CASRPLVLGAYEQYF,many,TRBJ2-7,-,TRBV19
TGTGCCATCGCGGGGACCGCCTCCTACGAGCAGCACTTC,CAIAGTASYEQHF,-,TRBJ2-7,-,TRBV10-3